What follows are 17 T cell receptor beta chains derived from one specimen sequenced in a study of identical twins. TCRdb re-called the 5' RACE reads through MiXCR, storing one row per CDR3 protein. The repertoire includes 460,000 or so distinct CDR3 sequences, 14% of them detected once, and roughly 0.5% sits in the top ten. The data also belong to a second study, concerning yellow fever vaccine responses in identical twins.

The sequenced material came from CD4+ T cells sorted from blood. The source is a woman under 30 in good health.

V and J are TRBV20-1 and TRBJ2-7, with D possibly TRBD1 on 6 matching bases. This CDR3 is built from 13 residues. The germline V gene encodes CDR1 DFQATT and CDR2 SNEGSKA (reference sequence). Trimming removed 3 bases from V and 1 base from J, with 10 bases in between. The CDR3 reads CSARDRFSYEQYF. In DNA form, the CDR3 reads TGCAGTGCTAGGGACAGATTTTCCTACGAGCAGTACTTC.

This chain links TRBV20-1 with TRBJ1-6; no clear D gene. CDR1 DFQATT and CDR2 SNEGSKA come from the germline V gene (reference sequence). The germline V and J ends were trimmed by 3 bases and 7 bases, with 10 bases remaining between them. The CDR3 is made up of 13 amino acids. The CDR3, as DNA: TGCAGTGCTAGTTTGGGCAGGAATTCACCCCTCCACTTT. This sequence encodes CSASLGRNSPLHF.

The chain uses TRBV20-1 and TRBJ2-7, with 9 bases that match TRBD2. CDR1 DFQATT and CDR2 SNEGSKA come from the germline V gene (reference sequence). Losses at the gene ends were 5 bases for V and 2 bases for J; bases not matched to a gene: 10. The CDR3 loop spans 15 amino acids. This chain's CDR3 is CSARKLAGLPYEQYF. The CDR3 nucleotides read TGCAGTGCTCGAAAACTAGCGGGCCTCCCCTACGAGCAGTACTTC.

In this sample, this clonotype turned up a few times. The chain joins TRBV28 to TRBJ2-1, with D possibly TRBD1 on 5 matching bases. Germline V gives CDR1 MDHEN, CDR2 SYDVKM. Trimming shortened V by 3 bases and J by 5 bases, and 14 bases separated the two germline ends. CDR3 length: 15 residues. CDR3 sequence: CASSFLNRLNNEQFF. CDR3 nucleotides: TGTGCCAGCAGTTTCCTTAACAGGCTCAACAATGAGCAGTTCTTC.

This clonotype was counted between two and nine times. This chain uses TRBV29-1 with TRBJ1-4; no clear D gene. Germline V gene lookup returns CDR1 SQVTM and CDR2 ANQGSEA. This CDR3 comprises 10 residues. V was trimmed by 6 bases and J by 5 bases, leaving 4 bases between them. CDR3 nucleotide sequence: TGCAGCGTAGGGAATGAAAAACTGTTTTTT. It translates to CSVGNEKLFF.

The V gene is TRBV7-9, the J gene TRBJ2-7; 7 nucleotides align to TRBD2. The CDR3 loop spans 15 amino acids. Trimming took 1 base from V and 4 from J; bases not matched to a gene: 7. Germline CDR1 reads SEHNR; CDR2 reads FQNEAQ (reference sequence). The CDR3 DNA reads TGTGCCAGCAGCTTAGAGAGCGGGGCCGGTTACGAGCAGTACTTC. It specifies CASSLESGAGYEQYF.

This chain links TRBV5-8 with TRBJ2-3, with TRBD2 as a possible D gene (5 bases). The CDR3 covers 13 residues. From germline, CDR1 is SGHTS and CDR2 YDEGEE. The V end lost 4 bases, the J end lost 4 bases, and 10 bases lay between the germline ends. The CDR3 bases are TGTGCCAGCAGCCAGGACGGGGCAGATACGCAGTATTTT. Translating gives CASSQDGADTQYF.

This clonotype was observed at least ten times. The chain links TRBV3-1 to TRBJ2-3; D ambiguous. V was trimmed by 1 base and J by 4 bases, leaving 3 bases between them. This CDR3 comprises 12 residues. The V gene's germline CDR1 is LGHDT and CDR2 YNNKEL (reference sequence). The CDR3 sequence: CASSQGPDTQYF. The DNA for the CDR3 is TGTGCCAGCAGCCAAGGACCAGATACGCAGTATTTT.

For this clonotype: The junction departs from the called germline gene at one end, perhaps through a read error. The V and J genes are TRBV29-1 and TRBJ2-7; D not certain. This CDR3 is built from 13 residues. Germline V CDR1 and CDR2: SQVTM, ANQGSEA. The CDR3 loop reads CSVESAEFGWAFF. The DNA of the CDR3 is TGCAGCGTTGAATCGGCAGAGTTTGGTTGGGCCTTTTTC.

This clonotype turned up a few times. The J gene is TRBJ2-1, the V gene TRBV10-3; D gene uncertain. The CDR3 is made up of 12 amino acids. CDR1 is ENHRY, CDR2 SYGVKD, per germline. V lost 2 bases, J lost 8 bases, and 7 bases lay in between. CDR3 DNA sequence: TGTGCCATCAGTGAGGTAGATGATGAGCAGTTCTTC. Residues: CAISEVDDEQFF.

The chain recombines TRBV20-1 with TRBJ2-3, with 9 positions matching TRBD2. The V segment lost 5 bases and the J segment 3 bases; nucleotides outside the gene matches: 12. CDR3 length: 16 residues. Germline V gene data show CDR1 as DFQATT and CDR2 as SNEGSKA (reference sequence). The CDR3 loop is CSALKKPGLATDTQYF. The CDR3 region has the DNA TGCAGTGCTCTTAAAAAACCGGGACTAGCAACAGATACGCAGTATTTT.

The table lists this clonotype with a few counts. J is TRBJ2-1 and V is TRBV20-1; TRBD1 matches 11 bases. The CDR3 extends over 14 amino acids. V lost 6 bases, J lost 9 bases, and 10 bases stayed unmatched. Per the germline V gene, CDR1 is DFQATT and CDR2 is SNEGSKA (reference sequence). The CDR3: CSAERDRGKGEQFF. The CDR3 nucleotides read TGCAGTGCGGAACGGGACAGGGGGAAAGGTGAGCAGTTCTTC.

The chain links TRBV18 to TRBJ1-2; D might be TRBD1 (5 bases). V was trimmed by 2 bases and J by 3 bases, leaving 10 bases between them. CDR3 size: 14 residues. CDR1 and CDR2 from the germline V gene are KGHSH and LQKENI. The CDR3 DNA is TGTGCCAGCTCACCAATCAGGGAGGACTATGGCTACACCTTC. Translation gives CASSPIREDYGYTF.

This clonotype showed up many times. The rearrangement links TRBV5-1 to TRBJ1-2; D perhaps matches TRBD1 (5 bases). CDR3 length: 12 residues. Trimming removed 0 bases from V and 6 bases from J, with 6 bases in between. The germline gives CDR1 SGHRS, CDR2 YFSETQ. CDR3 in amino acids: CASSLEGHGYTF. In DNA form, the CDR3 reads TGCGCCAGCAGCTTGGAGGGGCATGGCTACACCTTC.

This chain links TRBV4-3 with TRBJ2-5; D ambiguous. V shed 2 bases and J shed 4 bases, with 17 bases lying between them. The CDR3 has 16 amino acids. In germline, CDR1 is LGHNA, CDR2 YSLEER. The DNA for the CDR3 is TGCGCCAGCAGCCAATCCATTCGAGAGGCAGGAGAGACCCAGTACTTC. It codes for CASSQSIREAGETQYF.

This clonotype has only a few counts. J is TRBJ2-2 and V is TRBV5-8; D gene ambiguous. The germline V and J ends were trimmed by 4 bases and 5 bases, with 21 bases remaining between them. Germline values: CDR1 SGHTS, CDR2 YDEGEE. The CDR3 is 17 residues long. For the CDR3, the DNA is TGTGCCAGCAGCACTATCGGGCCCAAAGGATTGACCGGGGAGCTGTTTTTT. It is translated as CASSTIGPKGLTGELFF.

This clonotype was observed a few times. This rearrangement joins TRBV6-1 to TRBJ1-2, with 9 positions matching TRBD1. Trimming cost V 4 bases and J 8 bases; bases outside gene matches: 11. Germline assignment: CDR1 MNHNS and CDR2 SASEGT. There are 15 residues in the CDR3. The CDR3: CASSGPGQGNRGYTF. Here the CDR3 DNA reads TGTGCCAGCAGTGGCCCGGGACAGGGAAATAGAGGCTACACCTTC.